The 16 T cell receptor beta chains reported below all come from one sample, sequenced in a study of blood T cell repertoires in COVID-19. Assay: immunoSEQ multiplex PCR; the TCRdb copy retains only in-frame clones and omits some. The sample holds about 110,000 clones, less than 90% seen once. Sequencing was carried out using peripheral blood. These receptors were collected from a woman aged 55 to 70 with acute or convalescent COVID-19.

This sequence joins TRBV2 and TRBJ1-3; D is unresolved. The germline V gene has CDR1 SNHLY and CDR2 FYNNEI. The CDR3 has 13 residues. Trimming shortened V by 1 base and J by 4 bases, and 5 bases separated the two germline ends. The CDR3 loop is CASSEDSGNTIYF. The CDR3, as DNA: TGTGCCAGCAGTGAAGACAGCGGAAACACCATATATTTT. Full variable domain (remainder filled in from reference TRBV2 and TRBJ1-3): EPEVTQTPSHQVTQMGQEVILRCVPISNHLYFYWYRQILGQKVEFLVSFYNNEISEKSEIFDDQFSVERPDGSNFTLKIRSTKLEDSAMYFCASSEDSGNTIYFGEGSWLTVV.

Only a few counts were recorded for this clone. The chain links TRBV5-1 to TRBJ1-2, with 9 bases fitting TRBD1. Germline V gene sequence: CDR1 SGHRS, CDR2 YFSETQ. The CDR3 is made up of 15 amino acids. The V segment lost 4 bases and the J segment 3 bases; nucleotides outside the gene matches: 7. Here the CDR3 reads CASSITGGLDYGYTF. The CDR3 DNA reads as TGCGCCAGCAGCATTACAGGGGGCCTCGACTATGGCTACACCTTC.

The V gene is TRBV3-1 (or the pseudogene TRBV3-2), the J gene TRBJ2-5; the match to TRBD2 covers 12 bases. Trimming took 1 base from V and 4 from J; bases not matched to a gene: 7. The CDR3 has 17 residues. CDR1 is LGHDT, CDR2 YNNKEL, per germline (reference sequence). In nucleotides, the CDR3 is TGTGCCAGCAGCCAAGGGTCTAGCGGGAGGGCCCTAGAGACCCAGTACTTC. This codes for CASSQGSSGRALETQYF.

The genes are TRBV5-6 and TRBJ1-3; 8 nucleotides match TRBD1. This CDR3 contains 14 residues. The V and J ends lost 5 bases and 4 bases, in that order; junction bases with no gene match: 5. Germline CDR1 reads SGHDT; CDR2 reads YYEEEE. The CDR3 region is CASRGDRGGNTIYF. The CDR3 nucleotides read TGTGCCAGCAGGGGCGACAGGGGCGGAAACACCATATATTTT.

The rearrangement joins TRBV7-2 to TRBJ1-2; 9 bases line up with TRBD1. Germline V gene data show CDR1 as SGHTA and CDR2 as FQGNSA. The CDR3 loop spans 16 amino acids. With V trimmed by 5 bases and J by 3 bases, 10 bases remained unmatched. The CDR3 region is CASSRRRGQGDYGYTF. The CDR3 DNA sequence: TGTGCCAGCAGCAGGAGACGGGGACAGGGTGACTATGGCTACACCTTC.

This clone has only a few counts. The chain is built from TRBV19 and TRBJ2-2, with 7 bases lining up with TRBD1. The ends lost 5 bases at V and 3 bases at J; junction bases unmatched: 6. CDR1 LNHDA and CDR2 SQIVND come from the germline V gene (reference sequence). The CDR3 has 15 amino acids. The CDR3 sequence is CASSRDRGYTGELFF. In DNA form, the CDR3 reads TGTGCCAGTAGTCGGGACAGAGGATACACCGGGGAGCTGTTTTTT.

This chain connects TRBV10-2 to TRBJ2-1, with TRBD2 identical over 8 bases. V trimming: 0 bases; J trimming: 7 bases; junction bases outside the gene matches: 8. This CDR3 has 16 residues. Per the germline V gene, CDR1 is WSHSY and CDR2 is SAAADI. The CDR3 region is CASSESGSSGLNEQFF. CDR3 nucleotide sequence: TGCGCCAGCAGTGAGTCGGGGTCTAGCGGGTTGAATGAGCAGTTCTTC.

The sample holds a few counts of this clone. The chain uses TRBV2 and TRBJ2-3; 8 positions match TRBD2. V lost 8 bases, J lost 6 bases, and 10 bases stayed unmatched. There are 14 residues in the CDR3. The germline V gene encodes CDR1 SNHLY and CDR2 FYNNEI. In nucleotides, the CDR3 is TGTGCCAGCCGTCGGGGGGGGCGGGTGGATACGCAGTATTTT. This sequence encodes CASRRGGRVDTQYF.

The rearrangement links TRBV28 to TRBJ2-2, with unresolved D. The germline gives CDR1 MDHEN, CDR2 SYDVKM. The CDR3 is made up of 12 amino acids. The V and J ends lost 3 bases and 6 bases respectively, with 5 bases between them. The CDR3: CASSFRAGELFF. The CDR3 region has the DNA TGTGCCAGCAGTTTCCGCGCCGGGGAGCTGTTTTTT.

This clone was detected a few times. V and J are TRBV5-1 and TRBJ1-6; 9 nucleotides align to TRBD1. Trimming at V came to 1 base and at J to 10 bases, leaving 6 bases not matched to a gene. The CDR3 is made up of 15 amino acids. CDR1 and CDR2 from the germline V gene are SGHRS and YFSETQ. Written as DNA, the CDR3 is TGCGCCAGCAGCTTGACTTCGGACAGGGGCTCACCCCTCCACTTT. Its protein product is CASSLTSDRGSPLHF.

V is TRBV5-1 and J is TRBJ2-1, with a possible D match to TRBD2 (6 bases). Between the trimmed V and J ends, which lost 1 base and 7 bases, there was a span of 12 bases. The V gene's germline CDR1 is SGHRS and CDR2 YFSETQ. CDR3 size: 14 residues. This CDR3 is CASSLSGTPNEQFF. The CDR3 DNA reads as TGCGCCAGCAGCTTGTCCGGGACTCCGAATGAGCAGTTCTTC.

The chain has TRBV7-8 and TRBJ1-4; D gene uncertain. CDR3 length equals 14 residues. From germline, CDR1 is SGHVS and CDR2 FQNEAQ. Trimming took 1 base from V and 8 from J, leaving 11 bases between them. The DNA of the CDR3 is TGTGCCAGCAGCTTAGGTGGGCGTGAGGAAAAACTGTTTTTT. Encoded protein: CASSLGGREEKLFF. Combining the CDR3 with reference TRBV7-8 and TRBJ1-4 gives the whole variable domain GAGVSQSPRYKVAKRGQDVALRCDPISGHVSLFWYQQALGQGPEFLTYFQNEAQLDKSGLPSDRFFAERPEGSVSTLKIQRTQQEDSAVYLCASSLGGREEKLFFGSGTQLSVL.

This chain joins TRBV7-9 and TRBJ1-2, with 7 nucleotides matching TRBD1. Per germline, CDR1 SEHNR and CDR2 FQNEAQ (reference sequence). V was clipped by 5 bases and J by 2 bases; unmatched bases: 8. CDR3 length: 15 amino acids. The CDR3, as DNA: TGTGCCAGCAGCCTATTTGAGGGGGCGAACTATGGCTACACCTTC. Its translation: CASSLFEGANYGYTF.

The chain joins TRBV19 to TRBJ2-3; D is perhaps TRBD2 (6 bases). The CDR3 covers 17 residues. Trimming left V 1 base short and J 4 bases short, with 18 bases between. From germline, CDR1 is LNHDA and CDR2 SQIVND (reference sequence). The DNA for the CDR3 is TGTGCCAGTAGTATAGGGGTAGACGGGAGAGGAGCAGATACGCAGTATTTT. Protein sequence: CASSIGVDGRGADTQYF.

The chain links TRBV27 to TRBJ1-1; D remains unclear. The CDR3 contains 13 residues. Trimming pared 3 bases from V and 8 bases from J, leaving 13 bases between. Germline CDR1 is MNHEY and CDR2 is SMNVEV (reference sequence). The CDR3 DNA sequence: TGTGCCAGCAGTTTTGGCCAGCCCGGGGAAGCTTTCTTT. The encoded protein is CASSFGQPGEAFF.

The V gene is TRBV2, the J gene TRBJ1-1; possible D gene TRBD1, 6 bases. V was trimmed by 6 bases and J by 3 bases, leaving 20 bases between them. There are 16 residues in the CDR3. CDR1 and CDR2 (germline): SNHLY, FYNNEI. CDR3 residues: CASRATGRSEHTEAFF. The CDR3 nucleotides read TGTGCCAGCAGGGCGACAGGACGGTCAGAACACACTGAAGCTTTCTTT. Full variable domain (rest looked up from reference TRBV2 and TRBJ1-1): EPEVTQTPSHQVTQMGQEVILRCVPISNHLYFYWYRQILGQKVEFLVSFYNNEISEKSEIFDDQFSVERPDGSNFTLKIRSTKLEDSAMYFCASRATGRSEHTEAFFGQGTRLTVV.